This entry lists 11 T cell receptor beta chains sequenced from one sample in a study of blood T cells in healthy people across ages. PCR was performed a second time for about 6 to 12 cycles using a sample-barcoded 5' primer and a J-beta primer mix. TCRdb passed the 5' RACE reads through MiXCR, listing each CDR3 protein once. In the table there are 1.4 million or so distinct CDR3 sequences, 42% of which are singletons. The sample comprised blood. These receptors all come from a woman younger than 35 in good health.

This clonotype was seen more than once but under ten times. The rearrangement joins TRBV7-2 to TRBJ2-7; D unclear. In germline, CDR1 is SGHTA, CDR2 FQGNSA. This CDR3 contains 13 residues. Trimming shortened V by 5 bases and J by 3 bases, and 11 bases separated the two germline ends. CDR3 protein: CASSQTWSYEQYF. The CDR3 coding sequence is TGTGCCAGCAGCCAGACTTGGAGCTACGAGCAGTACTTC.

This CDR3 reads CASSQPTGKTYGYTF. The CDR3 DNA sequence: TGCGCCAGCAGCCAACCGACAGGGAAGACCTATGGCTACACCTTC. The genes are TRBV4-1 and TRBJ1-2, with 7 bases that match TRBD1. V shed 2 bases and J 4 bases; nucleotides not matched to a gene: 7. CDR1 MGHRA and CDR2 YSYEKL come from the germline V gene. The CDR3 sequence is 15 residues long.

CDR3 sequence (DNA): TGTGCCAGCAGTGATGGTGGAGACGGCTACGAGCAGTACTTC. The encoded protein is CASSDGGDGYEQYF. V gene TRBV6-1 combines with J gene TRBJ2-7; D not certain. Germline-derived CDR1 and CDR2 are MNHNS and SASEGT. This CDR3 contains 14 residues. The V and J ends lost 3 bases and 3 bases respectively, with 12 bases between them.

This chain joins TRBV15 and TRBJ2-1; TRBD1 matches at 7 bases. Germline trimming cut 6 bases from V and 8 bases from J; bases unmatched to any gene: 4. The germline CDR1 and CDR2 sequences are LNHNV and YYDKDF (reference sequence). The CDR3 consists of 12 residues. CDR3 amino acids: CATRDTGDEQFF. In DNA form, the CDR3 reads TGTGCCACCAGGGACACAGGGGATGAGCAGTTCTTC.

The V and J genes are TRBV4-3 and TRBJ2-6; D perhaps matches TRBD2 (6 bases). With 3 bases removed from V and 1 base from J, the gap between germline ends came to 19 bases. Germline CDR1 and CDR2: LGHNA and YSLEER. This CDR3 spans 19 amino acids. CDR3 nucleotides: TGCGCCAGCAGCCAGAGCCTGGGCCTCGCGGGGTCTGGGGCCAACGTCCTGACTTTC. It is translated as CASSQSLGLAGSGANVLTF.

This chain links TRBV25-1 with TRBJ2-1, with D possibly matching TRBD1 (8 bases). The V and J ends lost 4 bases and 13 bases respectively, with 23 bases between them. The CDR3 runs 15 residues. Germline lookup yields CDR1 MGHDK and CDR2 SYGVNS. Here the CDR3 reads CASSGQGTKLETQFF. The CDR3 DNA is TGTGCCAGCAGTGGACAGGGGACTAAACTAGAGACCCAGTTCTTC.

The chain recombines TRBV20-1 with TRBJ1-1; perhaps TRBD1 as D (5 bases). Per germline, CDR1 DFQATT and CDR2 SNEGSKA (reference sequence). This CDR3 spans 14 amino acids. V lost 2 bases to trimming and J lost 1 base, with 11 bases between them. The CDR3 is CSARRGTGNTEAFF. DNA for the CDR3: TGCAGTGCTAGACGTGGGACGGGGAACACTGAAGCTTTCTTT.

The chain links TRBV27 to TRBJ2-1; 7 bases align to TRBD1. The V gene's germline CDR1 is MNHEY and CDR2 SMNVEV (reference sequence). The CDR3 covers 14 residues. With V trimmed by 5 bases and J by 8 bases, 9 bases remained unmatched. In DNA form, the CDR3 reads TGTGCCAGCAGTCTCGCCTTTACAGGGGATGAGCAGTTCTTC. Encoded protein: CASSLAFTGDEQFF.

This clonotype was seen a few times. The chain uses TRBV2 and TRBJ1-4, with D uncertain. V lost 6 bases and J lost 6, with 11 bases in between. Germline CDR1 is SNHLY and CDR2 is FYNNEI. The CDR3 has 13 amino acids. CDR3 in amino acids: CASRDDLHEKLFF. In DNA, the CDR3 is TGTGCCAGCAGGGACGACCTTCATGAAAAACTGTTTTTT.

The sample holds a few counts of this clonotype. V gene TRBV20-1 combines with J gene TRBJ2-1; 7 bases match TRBD2. CDR3 length: 12 residues. Germline CDR1 reads DFQATT; CDR2 reads SNEGSKA (reference sequence). CDR3: CSKSGANNEQFF. Here the CDR3 DNA reads TGCAGCAAGAGCGGGGCCAACAATGAGCAGTTCTTC.

This chain connects TRBV10-3 to TRBJ2-3, with D unresolved. V was shortened by 0 bases and J by 2 bases, with 3 bases between the two germline ends. CDR3 length: 13 residues. Germline CDR1 reads ENHRY; CDR2 reads SYGVKD. The CDR3 nucleotides read TGTGCCATCAGTGAGTCCACCACAGATACGCAGTATTTT. Its translation: CAISESTTDTQYF.